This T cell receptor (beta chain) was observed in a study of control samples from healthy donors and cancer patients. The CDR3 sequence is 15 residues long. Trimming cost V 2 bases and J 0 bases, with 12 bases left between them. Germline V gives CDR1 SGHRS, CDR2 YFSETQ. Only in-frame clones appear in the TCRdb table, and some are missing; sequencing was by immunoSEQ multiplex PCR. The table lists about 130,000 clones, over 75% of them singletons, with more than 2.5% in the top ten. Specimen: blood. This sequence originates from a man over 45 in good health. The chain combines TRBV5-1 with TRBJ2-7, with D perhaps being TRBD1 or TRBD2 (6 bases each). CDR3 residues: CASSFRGLSSYEQYF. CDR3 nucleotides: TGCGCCAGCAGCTTCAGGGGACTTAGCTCCTACGAGCAGTACTTC.